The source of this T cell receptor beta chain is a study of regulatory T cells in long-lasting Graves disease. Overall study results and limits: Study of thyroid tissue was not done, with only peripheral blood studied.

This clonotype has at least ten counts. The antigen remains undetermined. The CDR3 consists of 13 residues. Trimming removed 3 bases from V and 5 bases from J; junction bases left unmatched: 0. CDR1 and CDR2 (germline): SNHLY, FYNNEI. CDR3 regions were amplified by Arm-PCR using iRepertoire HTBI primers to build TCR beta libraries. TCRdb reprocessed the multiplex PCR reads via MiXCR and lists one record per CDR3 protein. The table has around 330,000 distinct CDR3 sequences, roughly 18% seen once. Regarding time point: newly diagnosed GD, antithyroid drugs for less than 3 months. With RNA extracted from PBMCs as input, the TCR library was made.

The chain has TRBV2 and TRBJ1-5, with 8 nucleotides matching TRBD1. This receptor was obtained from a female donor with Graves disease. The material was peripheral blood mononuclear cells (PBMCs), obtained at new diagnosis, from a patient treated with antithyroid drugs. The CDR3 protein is CASSDRGHQPQHF. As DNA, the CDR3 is TGTGCCAGCAGTGACAGGGGGCATCAGCCCCAGCATTTT. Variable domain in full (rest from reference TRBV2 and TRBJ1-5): EPEVTQTPSHQVTQMGQEVILRCVPISNHLYFYWYRQILGQKVEFLVSFYNNEISEKSEIFDDQFSVERPDGSNFTLKIRSTKLEDSAMYFCASSDRGHQPQHFGDGTRLSIL.